The clone carrying this T cell receptor (beta chain) turned up a few times. As yet, its antigen is unknown. The same CDR3 can be traced to other DNA sequences in this sample. This entry comes from a study of cytomegalovirus exposure and HLA in healthy donors. Notes on the study in general: Reported results showed that the classifier diagnosed cytomegalovirus status with high specificity and sensitivity.

Some clones are missing from TCRdb's copy, which holds only in-frame ones; the method was immunoSEQ multiplex PCR. This sample yields 260,000 or so clones, of which 85% to 90% are seen a single time; about 0.99% belongs to the top ten. Sequencing used PBMCs. This TCR derives from a woman between 18 and 30 years old in good health and CMV-seronegative.

CDR3 bases: TGTGCCAGCAGGGGAGCGGGCTCCTACAATGAGCAGTTCTTC. It yields the protein CASRGAGSYNEQFF. This chain links TRBV2 with TRBJ2-1, with D possibly TRBD2 on 6 matching bases. V was clipped by 6 bases and J by 0 bases, with 9 bases between them. Per the germline V gene, CDR1 is SNHLY and CDR2 is FYNNEI. The CDR3 length is 14 residues.